This TCR beta chain was identified during a study of shared clonotypes between healthy human individuals. V was clipped by 3 bases and J by 5 bases, with 6 bases between them. This CDR3 is 12 amino acids long. Germline V gives CDR1 SEHNR, CDR2 FQNEAQ (reference sequence). The repertoire was sequenced with immunoSEQ multiplex PCR; TCRdb's copy has only in-frame clones and lacks some. The sample holds 1,500,000 or so clones, around 98.5% seen once. Comments on this clone: Other DNA sequences of this sample code for an identical CDR3.

The chain joins TRBV7-9 to TRBJ2-3, with no clear D. The TCR originated in a man between 25 and 39 years old in good health. Sequenced sample: naive CD4+ T cells sorted from blood. Subset defined: CD45RA+ positively selected. The CDR3 protein is CASSLSGDTQYF. CDR3 coding DNA: TGTGCCAGCAGCTTGTCTGGAGATACGCAGTATTTT.